This T cell receptor (beta chain) was captured in a study of radiotherapy plus CTLA-4 blockade in lung cancer. The wider study: Disease control reached approximately 31%, with objective responses in 15% to 20%.

For this clone: Its antigen is not identified.

V was shortened by 0 bases and J by 2 bases, with 16 bases between the two germline ends. The CDR3 is 18 amino acids. Germline V lookup: CDR1 SGHDN, CDR2 FVKESK. The data were produced by immunoSEQ multiplex PCR, yet TCRdb's version contains in-frame clones alone and is incomplete. The sample shows fewer than 95,000 clones, roughly 85% of them seen only once. The study, taken as a whole, reports: Best predicting response, reportedly, were early blood T cell clone dynamics, with interferon-beta. Tumor-origin TCR clones grew in blood after radiotherapy plus ipilimumab.

Those patients who had chemo-refractory metastatic non-small-cell lung cancer were given focal radiation along with CTLA-4 blockade through ipilimumab. This TCR was recovered from a human donor with non-small cell lung cancer who had stable disease on radiotherapy plus ipilimumab. V usage is TRBV14 and J usage is TRBJ2-2; D possibly matches TRBD1 or TRBD2 (6 bases each). Sequences were derived from peripheral blood, sampled from a patient treated with radiotherapy plus ipilimumab. CDR3 in amino acids: CASSQDQGGPVNTGELFF. The CDR3 nucleotides are TGTGCCAGCAGCCAAGATCAAGGGGGGCCGGTAAACACCGGGGAGCTGTTTTTT.